A single sample is the source of the 6 T cell receptor beta chains below, sequenced in a study of T cells in Graves' hyperthyroidism and ophthalmopathy. The TCR beta CDR3 regions underwent amplification using RNA transcripts as the source. Carried out on the TCR CDR3, a first-round RT-PCR used the HTBI primer set. MiXCR, applied by TCRdb to the multiplex PCR reads, yields one record per CDR3 protein. The table lists a few hundred thousand distinct CDR3 sequences, around 42% of them singletons. Material for sequencing was peripheral blood or thyroid tissue (not recorded which). The receptors shown here come from a woman aged 18-29 years with Graves' hyperthyroidism.

V is TRBV25-1 and J is TRBJ1-1; the D gene is possibly TRBD1 (5 bases). The V and J ends lost 6 bases and 4 bases respectively, with 18 bases between them. Germline V CDR1 and CDR2: MGHDK, SYGVNS. The CDR3 contains 15 residues. DNA of the CDR3: TGTGCCAGCAGGCGTGGGACGTACGGGGGCACTGAAGCTTTCTTT. This codes for CASRRGTYGGTEAFF.

This clonotype was detected only a few times. V gene TRBV7-8 combines with J gene TRBJ2-7, with 8 bases identical to TRBD2. Per germline, CDR1 SGHVS and CDR2 FQNEAQ. V lost 5 bases and J lost 2; bases outside the gene matches: 5. The CDR3 spans 14 residues. CDR3 protein: CASSPVAGTYEQYF. The CDR3 DNA reads as TGTGCCAGCAGCCCCGTAGCGGGAACCTACGAGCAGTACTTC. The full variable domain, with the rest looked up from reference TRBV7-8 and TRBJ2-7, is GAGVSQSPRYKVAKRGQDVALRCDPISGHVSLFWYQQALGQGPEFLTYFQNEAQLDKSGLPSDRFFAERPEGSVSTLKIQRTQQEDSAVYLCASSPVAGTYEQYFGPGTRLTVT.

This chain's CDR3 is CASTVAGNTGELFF. CDR3 DNA: TGCGCCAGCACCGTAGCGGGCAACACCGGGGAGCTGTTTTTT. The chain is built from TRBV10-2 and TRBJ2-2; 7 nucleotides match TRBD2. Germline V gives CDR1 WSHSY, CDR2 SAAADI. The ends lost 7 bases at V and 2 bases at J; junction bases unmatched: 4. The CDR3 runs to 14 residues.

The genes are TRBV19 and TRBJ1-2, with D hard to call. Trimming removed 3 bases from V and 4 bases from J, with 9 bases in between. Germline V gene lookup returns CDR1 LNHDA and CDR2 SQIVND (reference sequence). The length of the CDR3 is 13 residues. DNA for the CDR3: TGTGCCAGTAGTATCCAGGCGACCTATGGCTACACCTTC. Translation gives CASSIQATYGYTF.

A few counts support this clonotype. The V and J genes are TRBV20-1 and TRBJ2-5; 9 nucleotides agree with TRBD2. CDR3 length: 15 residues. V was clipped by 3 bases and J by 4 bases; unmatched bases: 9. Germline CDR1 reads DFQATT; CDR2 reads SNEGSKA (reference sequence). In nucleotides, the CDR3 is TGCAGTGCTAGCAGGCGGGAGGGCCTCCGAGAGACCCAGTACTTC. Protein sequence: CSASRREGLRETQYF.

In its sample, this clonotype was seen a few times. The CDR3 loop reads CASSISGDWGTEAFF. The CDR3 bases are TGTGCCAGTAGTATTTCAGGGGATTGGGGCACTGAAGCTTTCTTT. This sequence joins TRBV19 and TRBJ1-1; maybe TRBD1 (6 bases). The V end was cut by 3 bases, the J end by 4 bases, with 15 bases between. Per germline, CDR1 LNHDA and CDR2 SQIVND (reference sequence). The CDR3 covers 15 residues.